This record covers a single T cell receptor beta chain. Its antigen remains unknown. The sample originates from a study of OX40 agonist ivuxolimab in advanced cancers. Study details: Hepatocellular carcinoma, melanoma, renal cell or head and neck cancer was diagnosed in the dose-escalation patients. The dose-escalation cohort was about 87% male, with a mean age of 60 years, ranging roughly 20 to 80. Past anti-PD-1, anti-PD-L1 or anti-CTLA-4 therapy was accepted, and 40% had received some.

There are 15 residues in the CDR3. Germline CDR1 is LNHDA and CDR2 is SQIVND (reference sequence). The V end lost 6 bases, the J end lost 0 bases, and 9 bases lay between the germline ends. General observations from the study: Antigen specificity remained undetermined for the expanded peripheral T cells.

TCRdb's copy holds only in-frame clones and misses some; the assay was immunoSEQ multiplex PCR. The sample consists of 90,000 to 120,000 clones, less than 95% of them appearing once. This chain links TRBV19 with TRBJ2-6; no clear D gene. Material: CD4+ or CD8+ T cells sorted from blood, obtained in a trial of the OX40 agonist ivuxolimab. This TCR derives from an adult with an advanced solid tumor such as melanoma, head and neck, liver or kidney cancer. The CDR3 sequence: CASRDGSSGANVLTF. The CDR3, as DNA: TGTGCCAGTAGGGACGGTAGCTCTGGGGCCAACGTCCTGACTTTC.